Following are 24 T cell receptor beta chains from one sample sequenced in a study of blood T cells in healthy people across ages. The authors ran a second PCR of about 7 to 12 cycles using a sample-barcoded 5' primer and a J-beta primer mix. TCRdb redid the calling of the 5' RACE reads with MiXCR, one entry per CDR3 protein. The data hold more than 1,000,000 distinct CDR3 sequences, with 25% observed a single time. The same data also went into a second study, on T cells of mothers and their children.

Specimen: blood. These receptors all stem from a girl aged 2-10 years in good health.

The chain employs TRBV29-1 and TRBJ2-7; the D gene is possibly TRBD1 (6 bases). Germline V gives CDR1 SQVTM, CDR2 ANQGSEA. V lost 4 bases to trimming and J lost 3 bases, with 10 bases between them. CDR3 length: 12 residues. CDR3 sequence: CSVGGQLYEQYF. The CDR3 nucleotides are TGCAGCGTTGGAGGACAGCTCTACGAGCAGTACTTC.

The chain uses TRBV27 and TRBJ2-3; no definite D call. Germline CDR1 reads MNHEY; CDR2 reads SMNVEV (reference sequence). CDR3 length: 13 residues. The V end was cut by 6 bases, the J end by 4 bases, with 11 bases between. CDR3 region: CASSDLRADTQYF. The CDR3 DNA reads TGTGCCAGCAGCGATCTACGGGCAGATACGCAGTATTTT.

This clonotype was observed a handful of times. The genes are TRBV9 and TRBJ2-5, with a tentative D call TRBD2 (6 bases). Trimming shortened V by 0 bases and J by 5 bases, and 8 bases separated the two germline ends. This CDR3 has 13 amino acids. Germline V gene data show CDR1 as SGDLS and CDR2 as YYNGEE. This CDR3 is CASSVEGRETQYF. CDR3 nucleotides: TGTGCCAGCAGCGTAGAAGGGAGGGAGACCCAGTACTTC.

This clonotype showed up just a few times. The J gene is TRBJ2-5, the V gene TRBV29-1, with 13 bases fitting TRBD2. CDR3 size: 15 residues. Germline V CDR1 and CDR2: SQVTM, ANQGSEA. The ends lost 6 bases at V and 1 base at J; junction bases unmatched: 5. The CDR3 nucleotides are TGCAGCGTGGGGACTAGCGGGGCTCTCCAAGAGACCCAGTACTTC. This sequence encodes CSVGTSGALQETQYF.

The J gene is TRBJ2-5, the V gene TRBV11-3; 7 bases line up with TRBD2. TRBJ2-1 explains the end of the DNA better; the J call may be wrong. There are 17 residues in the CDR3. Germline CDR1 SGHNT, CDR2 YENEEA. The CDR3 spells CASSLRSASGLYDEQFF. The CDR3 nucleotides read TGTGCCAGCAGCTTAAGGTCGGCTAGCGGCCTTTATGATGAGCAGTTCTTC.

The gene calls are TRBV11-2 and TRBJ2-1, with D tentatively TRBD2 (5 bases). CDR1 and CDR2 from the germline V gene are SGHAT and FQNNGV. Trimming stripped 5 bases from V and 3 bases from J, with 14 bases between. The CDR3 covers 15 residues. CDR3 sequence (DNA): TGTGCCAGCAGCCCGGGGTCCTACTTCTACAATGAGCAGTTCTTC. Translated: CASSPGSYFYNEQFF.

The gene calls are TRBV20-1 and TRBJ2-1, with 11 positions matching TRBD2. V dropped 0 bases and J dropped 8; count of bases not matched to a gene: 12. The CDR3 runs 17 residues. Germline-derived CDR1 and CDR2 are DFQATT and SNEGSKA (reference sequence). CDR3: CSARDNFEASGGYEQFF. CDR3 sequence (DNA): TGCAGTGCTAGAGATAATTTCGAGGCTAGCGGGGGGTATGAGCAGTTCTTC.

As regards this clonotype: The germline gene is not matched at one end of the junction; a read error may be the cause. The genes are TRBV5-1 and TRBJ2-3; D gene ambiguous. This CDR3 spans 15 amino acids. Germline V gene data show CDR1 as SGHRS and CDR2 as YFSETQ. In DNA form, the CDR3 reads TGCACCAGCAGCTTGGAGTCCGGTGGTGGAGATACGCAGTATTTT. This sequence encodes CTSSLESGGGDTQYF.

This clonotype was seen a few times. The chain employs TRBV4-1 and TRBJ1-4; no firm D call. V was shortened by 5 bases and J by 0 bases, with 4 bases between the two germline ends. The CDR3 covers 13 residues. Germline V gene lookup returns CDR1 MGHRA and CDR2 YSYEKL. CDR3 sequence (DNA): TGCGCCAGCAGCATGGCAACTAATGAAAAACTGTTTTTT. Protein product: CASSMATNEKLFF.

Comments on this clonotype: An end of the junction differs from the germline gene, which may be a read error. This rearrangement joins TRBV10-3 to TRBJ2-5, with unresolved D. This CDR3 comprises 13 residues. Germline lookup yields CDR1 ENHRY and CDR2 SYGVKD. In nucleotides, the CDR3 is TGTGCCATCGGTGAGTCTGACCAAGAGACCCAGTACTTC. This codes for CAIGESDQETQYF.

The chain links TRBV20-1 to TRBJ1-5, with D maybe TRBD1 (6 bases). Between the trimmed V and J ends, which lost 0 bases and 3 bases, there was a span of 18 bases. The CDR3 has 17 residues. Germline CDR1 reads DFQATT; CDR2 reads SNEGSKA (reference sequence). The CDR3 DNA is TGCAGTGCTAGAGATCGAATCCATGGACAGTCCAATCAGCCCCAGCATTTT. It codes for CSARDRIHGQSNQPQHF.

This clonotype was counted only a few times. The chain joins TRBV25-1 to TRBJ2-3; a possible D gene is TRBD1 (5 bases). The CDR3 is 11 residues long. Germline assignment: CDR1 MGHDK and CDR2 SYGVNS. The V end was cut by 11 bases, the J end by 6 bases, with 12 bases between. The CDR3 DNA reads TGTGCCGGAAGGACATCTGATACGCAGTATTTT. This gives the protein CAGRTSDTQYF.

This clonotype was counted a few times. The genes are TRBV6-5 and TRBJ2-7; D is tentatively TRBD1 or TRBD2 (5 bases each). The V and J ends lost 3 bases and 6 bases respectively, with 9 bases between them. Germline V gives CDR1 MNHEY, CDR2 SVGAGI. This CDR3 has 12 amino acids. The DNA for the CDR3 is TGTGCCAGCAGTTATTGGGGACGCGAGCAGTACTTC. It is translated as CASSYWGREQYF.

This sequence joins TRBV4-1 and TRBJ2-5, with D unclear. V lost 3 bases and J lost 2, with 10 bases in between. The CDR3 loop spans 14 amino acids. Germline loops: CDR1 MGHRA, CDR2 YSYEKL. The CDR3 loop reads CASSQVGEQETQYF. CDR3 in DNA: TGCGCCAGCAGCCAGGTTGGTGAACAAGAGACCCAGTACTTC.

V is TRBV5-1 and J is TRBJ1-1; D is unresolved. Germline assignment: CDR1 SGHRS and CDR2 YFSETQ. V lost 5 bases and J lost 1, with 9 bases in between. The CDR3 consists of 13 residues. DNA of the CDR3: TGCGCCAGCAGATTCGACGGGAACACTGAAGCTTTCTTT. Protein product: CASRFDGNTEAFF.

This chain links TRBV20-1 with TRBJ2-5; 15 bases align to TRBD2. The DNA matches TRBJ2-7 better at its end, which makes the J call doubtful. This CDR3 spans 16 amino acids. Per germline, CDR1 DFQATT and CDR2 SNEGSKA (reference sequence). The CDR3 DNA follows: TGCAGTGCTACCAGGACTAGCGGGAGGGCCTTTTTCGAGCAGTACTTC. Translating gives CSATRTSGRAFFEQYF.

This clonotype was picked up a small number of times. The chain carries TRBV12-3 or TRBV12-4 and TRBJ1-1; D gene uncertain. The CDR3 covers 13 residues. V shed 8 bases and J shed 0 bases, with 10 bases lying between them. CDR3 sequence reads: CASRFDLNTEAFF. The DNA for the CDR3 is TGTGCCAGCCGGTTCGATCTGAACACTGAAGCTTTCTTT.

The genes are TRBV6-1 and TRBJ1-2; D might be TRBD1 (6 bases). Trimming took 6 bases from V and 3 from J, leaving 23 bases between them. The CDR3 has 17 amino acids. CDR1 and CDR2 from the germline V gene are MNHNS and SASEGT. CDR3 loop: CASRTGRRGGSDYGYTF. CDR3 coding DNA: TGTGCCAGCAGAACGGGCCGCAGGGGAGGGTCGGACTATGGCTACACCTTC.

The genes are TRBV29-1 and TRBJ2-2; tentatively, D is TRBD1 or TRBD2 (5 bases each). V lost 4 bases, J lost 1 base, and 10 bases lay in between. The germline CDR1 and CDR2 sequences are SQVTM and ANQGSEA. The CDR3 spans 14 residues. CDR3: CSVAGTENTGELFF. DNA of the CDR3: TGCAGCGTTGCGGGGACGGAGAACACCGGGGAGCTGTTTTTT.

The CDR3 DNA reads TGTGCCAGCAGTTTTAGTTCCCGCGTTGACGAGCAGTACTTC. Translated: CASSFSSRVDEQYF. The chain has TRBV28 and TRBJ2-5; D is uncertain. With the DNA end fitting TRBJ2-7 better, the J assignment may be wrong. CDR1 is MDHEN and CDR2 is SYDVKM in the germline V gene. The CDR3 has 14 amino acids.

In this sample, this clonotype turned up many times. Here the CDR3 reads CASSISGANVLTF. In nucleotides, the CDR3 is TGTGCCAGCAGTATCTCTGGGGCCAACGTCCTGACTTTC. The rearrangement uses TRBV27 and TRBJ2-6, with D unresolved. The CDR3 has 13 amino acids. Looked up from germline, CDR1 is MNHEY and CDR2 is SMNVEV (reference sequence). V shed 5 bases and J shed 0 bases, with 2 bases lying between them.

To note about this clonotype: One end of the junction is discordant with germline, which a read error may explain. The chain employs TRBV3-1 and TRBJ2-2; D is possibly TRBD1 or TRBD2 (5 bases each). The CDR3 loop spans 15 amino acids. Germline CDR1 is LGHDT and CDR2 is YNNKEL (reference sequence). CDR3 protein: CASSQDGANTGELLF. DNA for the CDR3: TGTGCCAGCAGCCAGGACGGGGCAAACACCGGGGAGCTGCTTTTT. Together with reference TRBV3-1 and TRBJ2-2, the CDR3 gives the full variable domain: DTAVSQTPKYLVTQMGNDKSIKCEQNLGHDTMYWYKQDSKKFLKIMFSYNNKELIINETVPNRFSPKSPDKAHLNLHINSLELGDSAVYFCASSQDGANTGELLFGEGSRLTVL.

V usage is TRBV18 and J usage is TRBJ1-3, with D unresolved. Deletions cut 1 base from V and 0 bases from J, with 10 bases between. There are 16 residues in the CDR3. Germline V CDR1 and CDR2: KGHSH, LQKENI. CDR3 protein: CASSPLSSLSGNTIYF. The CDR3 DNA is TGTGCCAGCTCACCACTATCCAGCCTCTCTGGAAACACCATATATTTT.

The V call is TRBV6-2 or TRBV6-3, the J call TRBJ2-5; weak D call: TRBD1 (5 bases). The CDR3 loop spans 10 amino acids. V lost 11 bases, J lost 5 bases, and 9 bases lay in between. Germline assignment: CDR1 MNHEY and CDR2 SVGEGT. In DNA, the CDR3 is TGTGCCGCAAGGGGCGAGACCCAGTACTTC. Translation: CAARGETQYF.